The 4 T cell receptor beta chains listed next were all sequenced from one sample in a study of regulatory T cells in long-lasting Graves disease. Specified time point: newly diagnosed GD, antithyroid drugs for less than 3 months. PBMC RNA was the source of the TCR library. Investigators prepared the TCR beta libraries by applying iRepertoire HTBI primers and Arm-PCR of CDR3 regions. TCRdb re-analysed the multiplex PCR reads in MiXCR, keeping a single row per CDR3 protein. The sample comprises roughly 410,000 distinct CDR3 sequences, 15% of which are singletons, and approximately 7.6% rests with the top ten. This same sample was also part of a study on T cells in Graves' hyperthyroidism and ophthalmopathy.

Sequenced here: peripheral blood mononuclear cells (PBMCs), sampled at new diagnosis, from a patient treated with antithyroid drugs. Receptor source: a woman in her 40s with Graves disease.

The sample holds many counts of this clonotype. The chain links TRBV18 to TRBJ2-5; 7 nucleotides match TRBD1. The V gene's germline CDR1 is KGHSH and CDR2 LQKENI. CDR3 length: 17 residues. V shed 0 bases, J shed 2 bases, and the junction held 9 bases outside the gene matches. The CDR3 bases are TGTGCCAGCTCACCACCGGGAAGGGGGCTCAATCAAGAGACCCAGTACTTC. It specifies CASSPPGRGLNQETQYF. The variable domain in full, completed from reference TRBV18 and TRBJ2-5, reads NAGVMQNPRHLVRRRGQEARLRCSPMKGHSHVYWYRQLPEEGLKFMVYLQKENIIDESGMPKERFSAEFPKEGPSILRIQQVVRGDSAAYFCASSPPGRGLNQETQYFGPGTRLLVL.

This clonotype appeared many times. This chain links TRBV11-2 with TRBJ1-1, with D uncertain. This CDR3 region has 13 residues. Germline loops: CDR1 SGHAT, CDR2 FQNNGV. Trimming pared 2 bases from V and 4 bases from J, leaving 8 bases between. The CDR3 loop reads CASSLYGSTEAFF. DNA of the CDR3: TGTGCCAGCAGCTTATATGGGAGCACTGAAGCTTTCTTT.

This clonotype was seen many times. The chain couples TRBV7-9 to TRBJ2-1; 7 bases are a match to TRBD2. Unmatched junction bases numbered 11, after V lost 2 bases and J lost 7 bases. Germline lookup yields CDR1 SEHNR and CDR2 FQNEAQ (reference sequence). The CDR3 length is 16 residues. The CDR3 nucleotides read TGTGCCAGCAGCTTACTTTGGGGTCGGGGGGATAATGAGCAGTTCTTC. It encodes CASSLLWGRGDNEQFF.

This clonotype was found many times. The CDR3 sequence: CSASSSGRLWETQYF. For the CDR3, the DNA is TGCAGTGCTAGTTCGAGCGGGAGATTGTGGGAGACCCAGTACTTC. V usage is TRBV20-1 and J usage is TRBJ2-5; TRBD2 agrees at 8 bases. CDR3 length: 15 residues. The J segment lost 5 bases and the V segment lost 3 bases, leaving 11 bases of the junction unmatched. Per germline, CDR1 DFQATT and CDR2 SNEGSKA (reference sequence).